This section outlines one T cell receptor (beta chain) sequence together with its context. This clone showed up just a few times. Its binding antigen is unknown. Per-nucleotide qualities are absent, and no much larger clonotype sits a single base away. V and J lose 7 bases and 10 bases, and a span of 16 bases separates them. From the germline V gene (reference sequence), CDR1 is GTSNPN and CDR2 is SVGIG. The CDR3 sequence holds 11 residues, the cysteine and phenylalanine included. The entry retains the CDR3 DNA only, 33 bases that are in frame from base 1. The CDR3 regions of human TCRbeta chains were analyzed by immunosequencing. The paper's data handling went like this. Repertoire TCRs were matched against a reference library of SARS-CoV-2-specific TCRs generated with the MIRA antigen-specificity platform. Breadth was defined as the fraction of unique TCRs that were SARS-CoV-2-associated. Depth was defined as the fraction of total T cells that were SARS-CoV-2-associated. Using the MIRA data, each spike-specific TCR was mapped to the spike region that the TCR reacts to and placed in a CD4 or CD8 class. Log10-transformed breadth and depth values were compared by one-way ANOVA with Sidak's multiple comparisons tests. The table was pulled from immuneACCESS by TCRdb, which kept in-frame rearrangements only. Such tables lose some clones; where checked, under half of the loss comes from unresolved V genes, and the rest has no known cause. The V and J calls and clone size come from that table; D and trimming were worked out from the DNA. In this sample the table shows under 130,000 clones, approximately 92% of which occur a single time. Approximately 45% of the sample is held by the ten biggest clonotypes.

The data originate from a study of T cell responses to AZD1222 COVID-19 vaccine (dated by TCRdb to the early 2020s). Regarding the study in general: TCR sequencing was performed for 233 trial participants, of whom about 210 were given two doses of AZD1222 and some 25 were given two doses of MenACWY control vaccine. Trial participants were enrolled into age subgroups of 18-55, 56-69 and 70-plus years, which contained approximately 150, 28 and 58 TCR-sequenced participants, respectively. Findings and caveats that apply to the study as a whole: Because no samples from the day 14 peak response were available, repertoires could be characterized only after the peak T cell response. The vaccine-associated CD4 TCRs covered the entire spike protein, and the dominant responses fell in regions 160-218 and 743-854. Spike-specific TCR breadth and depth rose significantly after two AZD1222 doses compared with day 0 and with MenACWY recipients. Only six AZD1222 recipients were SARS-CoV-2 seropositive at baseline, limiting conclusions about previously exposed vaccinees. Most participants were white British and females outnumbered males, and the authors suggested that clonal diversity may have been underestimated. Reportedly, close to half of the unique spike-specific TCRs recognized epitopes lying outside the regions that are mutated in the B.1.351 and B.1.1.7 variants. The 56-69-year group was small, and its depth increase did not reach significance, likely because of low power.

According to the study, the label for this sample's time point signals: about 28 days (+/-7) after the second vaccine dose. AZD1222 recipients whose second dose came at about 4 weeks and those whose second dose came at about 12 weeks were combined into one group, since spike-specific TCR depth and breadth did not differ between the two schedules. Vaccinee samples came from UK trials COV001 and COV002, including a single-blind randomized controlled phase 2/3 trial of AZD1222 (ChAdOx1 nCoV-19) in healthy adults. Trial participant PBMC samples were collected at day 0 and day 28 after the second dose for TCRbeta chain sequencing.

The receptor's source is an adult who received the AZD1222 COVID-19 vaccine. The chain was built from TRBV30 and TRBJ1-1; too little of a D gene remains to name it. The sample here was peripheral blood, taken 28 days after the second AZD1222 dose. The CDR3 protein sequence reads: CASIPQNLAFF. Here is the DNA: TGTGCCTCCATACCCCAGAATCTAGCTTTCTTT.